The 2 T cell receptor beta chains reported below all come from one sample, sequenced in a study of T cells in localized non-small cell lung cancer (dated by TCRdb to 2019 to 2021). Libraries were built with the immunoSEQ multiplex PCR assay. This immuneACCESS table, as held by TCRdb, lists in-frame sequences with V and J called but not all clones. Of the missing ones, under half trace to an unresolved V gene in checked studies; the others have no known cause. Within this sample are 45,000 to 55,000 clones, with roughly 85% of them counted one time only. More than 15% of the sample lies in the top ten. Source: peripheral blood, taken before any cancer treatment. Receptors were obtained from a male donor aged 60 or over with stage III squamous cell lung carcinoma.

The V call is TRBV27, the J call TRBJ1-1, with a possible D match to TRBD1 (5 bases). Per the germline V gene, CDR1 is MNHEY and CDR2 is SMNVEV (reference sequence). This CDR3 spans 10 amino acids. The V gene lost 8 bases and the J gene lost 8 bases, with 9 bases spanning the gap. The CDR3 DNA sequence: TGTGCCAGCGGGTGGGGGGAAGCTTTCTTT. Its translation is CASGWGEAFF.

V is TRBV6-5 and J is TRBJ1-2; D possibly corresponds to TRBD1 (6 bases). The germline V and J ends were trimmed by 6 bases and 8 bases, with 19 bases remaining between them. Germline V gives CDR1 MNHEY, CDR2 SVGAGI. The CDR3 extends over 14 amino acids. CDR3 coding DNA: TGTGCCAGCAGCCCGTTCTTGGGGGCGGGGGGCTACACCTTC. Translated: CASSPFLGAGGYTF.